A single sample gave rise to the 31 T cell receptor beta chains below, sequenced in a study of identical twins. A single record per CDR3 protein comes from TCRdb applying MiXCR to the 5' RACE reads. The repertoire has some 690,000 distinct CDR3 sequences, 21% of them found once; the top ten carry 4% to 4.5%. This sample was shared with a second study, whose subject was T cells expressing NK-cell markers.

Specimen: PBMCs. The receptors come from a woman aged 18-29 years in good health.

This clonotype appeared a few times. The gene calls are TRBV10-3 and TRBJ1-6, with D possibly matching TRBD1 (5 bases). Germline CDR1 and CDR2: ENHRY and SYGVKD. V was trimmed by 4 bases and J by 0 bases, leaving 7 bases between them. The CDR3 runs to 15 residues. CDR3 nucleotides: TGTGCCATCAGTGTCGACAGCTCCTATAATTCACCCCTCCACTTT. It translates to CAISVDSSYNSPLHF.

The chain combines TRBV29-1 with TRBJ2-1; D may match TRBD1 or TRBD2 (5 bases each). The germline CDR1 and CDR2 sequences are SQVTM and ANQGSEA. This CDR3 region has 18 residues. V lost 5 bases and J 0 bases, leaving 23 bases between the germline ends. The CDR3 sequence is CSVLNPTRGSSSYNEQFF. The CDR3, as DNA: TGCAGCGTTCTTAACCCCACTAGGGGTTCGAGCTCCTACAATGAGCAGTTCTTC.

The rearrangement joins TRBV29-1 to TRBJ1-1; D is unresolved. Trimming stripped 4 bases from V and 1 base from J, with 10 bases between. The CDR3 is 13 amino acids. Germline CDR1 is SQVTM and CDR2 is ANQGSEA. The DNA for the CDR3 is TGCAGCGTTGGAGACTTCCCGAACACTGAAGCTTTCTTT. This codes for CSVGDFPNTEAFF. The full variable domain, rest sourced from reference TRBV29-1 and TRBJ1-1, is SAVISQKPSRDICQRGTSLTIQCQVDSQVTMMFWYRQQPGQSLTLIATANQGSEATYESGFVIDKFPISRPNLTFSTLTVSNMSPEDSSIYLCSVGDFPNTEAFFGQGTRLTVV.

The chain links TRBV19 to TRBJ2-7, with D perhaps matching TRBD1 (5 bases). Germline V gene sequence: CDR1 LNHDA, CDR2 SQIVND (reference sequence). V shed 5 bases and J shed 5 bases, with 16 bases lying between them. This CDR3 region has 14 residues. The CDR3 bases are TGTGCCAGTAGTGTCTACAGGATCCCCCACGAGCAGTACTTC. It specifies CASSVYRIPHEQYF.

Ten or more counts support this clonotype. The chain joins TRBV10-3 to TRBJ2-5; TRBD2 aligns across 14 bases. V lost 8 bases to trimming and J lost 5 bases; unmatched junction nucleotides: 1. The V gene's germline CDR1 is ENHRY and CDR2 SYGVKD. The CDR3 runs to 13 residues. CDR3 region: CAIGTSGSETQYF. For the CDR3, the DNA is TGTGCCATCGGGACTAGCGGGAGTGAGACCCAGTACTTC.

There are many counts of this clonotype. The CDR3 reads CASSLEAGGETQYF. DNA of the CDR3: TGTGCCAGCAGCTTGGAAGCGGGAGGGGAGACCCAGTACTTC. This rearrangement joins TRBV5-5 to TRBJ2-5; 10 nucleotides align to TRBD2. CDR1 is SGHKS, CDR2 YYEKEE, per germline (reference sequence). Trimming cost V 0 bases and J 5 bases; bases outside gene matches: 1. The CDR3 contains 14 residues.

This chain connects TRBV7-7 to TRBJ2-5; the D gene is possibly TRBD1 (6 bases). CDR1 and CDR2 (germline): SSHAT, FNYEAQ (reference sequence). The CDR3 extends over 13 amino acids. The CDR3 DNA reads as TGTGCTACAGTTCCAACAGGGTCGGGGACCCAGTACTTC. Translating gives CATVPTGSGTQYF.

The chain has TRBV25-1 and TRBJ1-6, with 7 bases fitting TRBD1. Losses at the gene ends were 4 bases for V and 10 bases for J; bases not matched to a gene: 10. CDR1 and CDR2 (germline): MGHDK, SYGVNS. This CDR3 region has 15 residues. CDR3 in amino acids: CASSGVRQGGSPLHF. CDR3 in DNA: TGTGCCAGCAGTGGAGTCCGACAGGGTGGGTCACCCCTCCACTTT.

The rearrangement links TRBV5-1 to TRBJ2-5; TRBD1 matches 9 bases. In germline, CDR1 is SGHRS, CDR2 YFSETQ. The V gene end was trimmed by 2 bases and the J gene end by 4 bases; junction bases not matched to a gene: 3. CDR3 length: 14 amino acids. The CDR3 DNA reads as TGCGCCAGCAGCTTTACAGGGGGCGCAGAGACCCAGTACTTC. Protein product: CASSFTGGAETQYF.

The chain is built from TRBV6-4 and TRBJ2-3; a possible D gene is TRBD1 (6 bases). Trimming took 2 bases from V and 4 from J, leaving 13 bases between them. CDR3 length: 15 amino acids. Per germline, CDR1 MRHNA and CDR2 SNTAGT. The CDR3 loop is CASSDQGLGADTQYF. CDR3 DNA: TGTGCCAGCAGTGACCAGGGGTTGGGCGCAGATACGCAGTATTTT.

This clonotype was observed many times. This chain links TRBV7-9 with TRBJ2-2; D not resolved. Looked up from germline, CDR1 is SEHNR and CDR2 is FQNEAQ (reference sequence). The CDR3 is 14 residues long. Trimming cost V 2 bases and J 5 bases, with 9 bases left between them. CDR3 in DNA: TGTGCCAGCAGCTTACCCGATCGAACCGGGGAGCTGTTTTTT. Protein sequence: CASSLPDRTGELFF.

This rearrangement joins TRBV5-1 to TRBJ2-3, with 11 positions matching TRBD2. CDR3 length equals 15 residues. In germline, CDR1 is SGHRS, CDR2 YFSETQ. Unmatched junction bases numbered 4, after V lost 6 bases and J lost 1 base. CDR3 residues: CASNKLAGGTDTQYF. The CDR3 DNA reads as TGCGCCAGCAACAAACTAGCGGGGGGCACAGATACGCAGTATTTT.

The chain links TRBV7-7 to TRBJ2-1; perhaps TRBD1 as D (6 bases). The length of the CDR3 is 15 residues. V lost 2 bases, J lost 9 bases, and 17 bases lay in between. Per germline, CDR1 SSHAT and CDR2 FNYEAQ (reference sequence). The CDR3 nucleotides read TGTGCCAGCAGCTTAACCGGAGCTGGGACAACTGAGCAGTTCTTC. Translating it yields CASSLTGAGTTEQFF.

This clonotype was recorded a few times. The chain couples TRBV27 to TRBJ2-1; D might be TRBD2 (6 bases). The V gene's germline CDR1 is MNHEY and CDR2 SMNVEV (reference sequence). This CDR3 spans 12 amino acids. The V and J ends lost 2 bases and 9 bases respectively, with 8 bases between them. In DNA, the CDR3 is TGTGCCAGCAGTTTAAGGAGGGGTGAGCAGTTCTTC. This codes for CASSLRRGEQFF.

This clonotype was observed at least ten times. At one of its ends the junction is not consistent with the germline gene, which may arise from a read error. The chain has TRBV4-2 and TRBJ2-7, with D perhaps assigned TRBD1 or TRBD2 (6 bases each). CDR1 and CDR2 from the germline V gene are LGHNA and YNFKEQ. The CDR3 sequence is 15 residues long. DNA for the CDR3: TGTGCCAGCAGCCAAGATTCGGGGGCGCCCTACGTGCAGTACTTC. Translating it yields CASSQDSGAPYVQYF.

At least ten counts were recorded for this clonotype. V is TRBV6-5 and J is TRBJ1-1, with D possibly being TRBD1 (6 bases). This CDR3 region has 12 residues. Germline loops: CDR1 MNHEY, CDR2 SVGAGI. V dropped 6 bases and J dropped 10 bases, with 15 bases sitting between them. This CDR3 reads CASSRPPRGAFF. The CDR3 DNA is TGTGCCAGCAGCCGTCCGCCCAGGGGAGCTTTCTTT.

This clonotype was recorded at least ten times. The chain is built from TRBV3-1 and TRBJ1-1, with TRBD1 matching over 8 bases. Trimming removed 4 bases from V and 11 bases from J; junction bases left unmatched: 3. Germline V gene data show CDR1 as LGHDT and CDR2 as YNNKEL (reference sequence). The CDR3 is 11 residues long. CDR3 nucleotides: TGTGCCAGCAGCCGGGGACAGGCGGCTTTCTTT. It is translated as CASSRGQAAFF.

This clonotype was observed many times. This chain connects TRBV20-1 to TRBJ1-5; D unclear. CDR1 DFQATT and CDR2 SNEGSKA come from the germline V gene (reference sequence). Trimming cost V 6 bases and J 0 bases, with 9 bases left between them. The CDR3 extends over 13 amino acids. CDR3: CSAEEDSNQPQHF. Written as DNA, the CDR3 is TGCAGTGCGGAGGAGGATAGCAATCAGCCCCAGCATTTT.

This clonotype was detected many times. V gene TRBV20-1 combines with J gene TRBJ1-5; unclear D gene. Germline CDR1 is DFQATT and CDR2 is SNEGSKA (reference sequence). Trimming removed 0 bases at V and 0 bases at J, with 6 bases between. CDR3 length equals 14 residues. The CDR3 DNA reads TGCAGTGCTAGAGAGGGTTATAGCAATCAGCCCCAGCATTTT. Protein product: CSAREGYSNQPQHF.

The V call is TRBV29-1, the J call TRBJ2-1, with D perhaps matching TRBD1 (6 bases). The CDR3 totals 13 residues. Trimming pared 7 bases from V and 2 bases from J, leaving 12 bases between. The germline gives CDR1 SQVTM, CDR2 ANQGSEA. The CDR3 protein is CSAEGGTYNEQFF. CDR3 DNA sequence: TGCAGCGCCGAAGGGGGAACCTACAATGAGCAGTTCTTC.

This clonotype was counted ten times or more. CDR3: CASSESTLGGSTDTQYF. In nucleotides, the CDR3 is TGCGCCAGCAGTGAGTCGACCCTGGGGGGTAGCACAGATACGCAGTATTTT. The rearrangement joins TRBV10-1 to TRBJ2-3, with a possible D match to TRBD2 (6 bases). The CDR3 covers 17 residues. In germline, CDR1 is WNHNN, CDR2 SYGVQD (reference sequence). Trimming took off 0 bases at V and 0 bases at J, with 13 bases between the two ends.

This clonotype has just a few counts. The V call is TRBV4-2, the J call TRBJ2-7; 9 bases fit TRBD1. CDR3 length: 14 amino acids. V shed 4 bases, J shed 6 bases, and the junction held 7 bases outside the gene matches. Germline V gives CDR1 LGHNA, CDR2 YNFKEQ. The CDR3 loop is CASSPGQGTGEQYF. CDR3 nucleotide sequence: TGTGCCAGCAGCCCCGGACAGGGGACTGGCGAGCAGTACTTC.

The chain recombines TRBV12-3 or TRBV12-4 with TRBJ2-7; D is undetermined. The CDR3 has 13 amino acids. Trimming left V 3 bases short and J 4 bases short, with 10 bases between. The chain's CDR3 is CASSFGQLYEQYF. The DNA for the CDR3 is TGTGCCAGCAGTTTTGGGCAGTTATACGAGCAGTACTTC.

The chain is built from TRBV9 and TRBJ2-1; D assignment may be TRBD1 or TRBD2 (5 bases each). The CDR3 extends over 13 amino acids. The V and J ends lost 2 bases and 6 bases respectively, with 9 bases between them. CDR1 and CDR2 (germline): SGDLS, YYNGEE. The CDR3 bases are TGTGCCAGCAGCGTCCAGGGAGCCAATGAGCAGTTCTTC. Its protein is CASSVQGANEQFF.

There are a few counts of this clonotype. V gene TRBV7-2 combines with J gene TRBJ2-4; D might be TRBD2 (5 bases). The germline CDR1 and CDR2 sequences are SGHTA and FQGNSA. The CDR3 loop spans 15 amino acids. V was clipped by 4 bases and J by 6 bases, with 16 bases between them. The CDR3 spells CASSSGRGGVNIQYF. CDR3 DNA: TGTGCCAGCAGCTCCGGTCGGGGTGGGGTAAACATTCAGTACTTC. Filled out from reference TRBV7-2 and TRBJ2-4, the complete variable domain reads GAGVSQSPSNKVTEKGKDVELRCDPISGHTALYWYRQSLGQGLEFLIYFQGNSAPDKSGLPSDRFSAERTGGSVSTLTIQRTQQEDSAVYLCASSSGRGGVNIQYFGAGTRLSVL.

This chain uses TRBV7-9 with TRBJ2-3; D is uncertain. The CDR3 runs to 15 residues. The V gene's germline CDR1 is SEHNR and CDR2 FQNEAQ (reference sequence). Trimming removed 8 bases from V and 0 bases from J, with 15 bases in between. The CDR3 is CASDLTFSSTDTQYF. CDR3 nucleotides: TGTGCCAGCGACTTGACTTTCTCTAGCACAGATACGCAGTATTTT.

Concerning this clonotype: A much larger clone is a single base away; this may be a read error. V and J are TRBV3-1 and TRBJ2-2; 7 positions match TRBD2. Per germline, CDR1 LGHDT and CDR2 YNNKEL (reference sequence). This CDR3 spans 16 amino acids. Here the CDR3 reads CPSSPLLATGTGELFF. CDR3 sequence (DNA): TGTCCCAGCAGCCCGCTACTAGCGACCGGCACCGGGGAGCTGTTTTTT.

The sample holds a few counts of this clonotype. The genes are TRBV10-3 and TRBJ1-1; 10 nucleotides agree with TRBD1. The CDR3 totals 15 residues. Germline CDR1 ENHRY, CDR2 SYGVKD. With 3 bases clipped from V and 4 bases from J, the junction kept 5 bases outside the gene matches. This CDR3 reads CAISDRDRGGTEAFF. CDR3 DNA: TGTGCCATCAGTGATCGGGACAGGGGCGGCACTGAAGCTTTCTTT.

This clonotype was seen more than once but under ten times. The chain carries TRBV7-9 and TRBJ2-5, with D unclear. Germline V lookup: CDR1 SEHNR, CDR2 FQNEAQ (reference sequence). V lost 7 bases and J 1 base, leaving 13 bases between the germline ends. The CDR3 length is 14 residues. In DNA form, the CDR3 reads TGTGCCAGCAACCGCAGCCCGATCCAAGAGACCCAGTACTTC. This codes for CASNRSPIQETQYF.

Only a few counts were recorded for this clonotype. The chain joins TRBV20-1 to TRBJ2-7; maybe TRBD1 (5 bases). The ends were cut back, 4 bases at V and 5 bases at J, with 15 bases in the middle. Germline values: CDR1 DFQATT, CDR2 SNEGSKA (reference sequence). The CDR3 covers 13 residues. This CDR3 reads CSAKNRGGDEQYF. The CDR3 DNA follows: TGCAGTGCTAAAAATAGGGGTGGCGACGAGCAGTACTTC.

The table lists this clonotype with a few counts. This chain uses TRBV20-1 with TRBJ1-1; D is possibly TRBD1 (6 bases). V lost 3 bases to trimming and J lost 0 bases, with 8 bases between them. CDR3 length: 13 amino acids. CDR1 is DFQATT and CDR2 is SNEGSKA in the germline V gene (reference sequence). CDR3: CSASRDMNTEAFF. CDR3 nucleotide sequence: TGCAGTGCTAGCCGGGACATGAACACTGAAGCTTTCTTT.